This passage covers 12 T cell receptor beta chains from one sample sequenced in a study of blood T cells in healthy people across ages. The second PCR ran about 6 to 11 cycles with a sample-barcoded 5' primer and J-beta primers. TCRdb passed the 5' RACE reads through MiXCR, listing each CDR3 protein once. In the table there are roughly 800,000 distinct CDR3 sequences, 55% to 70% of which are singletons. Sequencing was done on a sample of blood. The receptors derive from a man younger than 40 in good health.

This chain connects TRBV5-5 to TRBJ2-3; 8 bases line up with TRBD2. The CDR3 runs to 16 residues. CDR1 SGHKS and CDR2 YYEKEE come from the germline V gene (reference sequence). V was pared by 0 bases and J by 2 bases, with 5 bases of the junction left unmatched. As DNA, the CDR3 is TGTGCCAGCAGCTTGGAAGCGGGAGTCTACACAGATACGCAGTATTTT. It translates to CASSLEAGVYTDTQYF.

This chain's CDR3 is CSVDQAGTGELFF. In DNA form, the CDR3 reads TGCAGCGTTGATCAGGCGGGTACCGGGGAGCTGTTTTTT. The rearrangement links TRBV29-1 to TRBJ2-2; tentatively, D is TRBD2 (5 bases). Germline lookup yields CDR1 SQVTM and CDR2 ANQGSEA. V gave up 3 bases and J gave up 5 bases, with 10 bases separating them. The CDR3 is 13 amino acids.

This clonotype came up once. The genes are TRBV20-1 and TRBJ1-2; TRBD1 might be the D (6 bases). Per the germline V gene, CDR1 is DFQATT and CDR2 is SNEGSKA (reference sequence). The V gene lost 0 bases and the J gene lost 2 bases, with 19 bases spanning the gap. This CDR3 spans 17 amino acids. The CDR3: CSARDLRGLDFNYGYTF. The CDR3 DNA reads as TGCAGTGCTAGAGATTTGCGGGGGCTAGATTTCAACTATGGCTACACCTTC.

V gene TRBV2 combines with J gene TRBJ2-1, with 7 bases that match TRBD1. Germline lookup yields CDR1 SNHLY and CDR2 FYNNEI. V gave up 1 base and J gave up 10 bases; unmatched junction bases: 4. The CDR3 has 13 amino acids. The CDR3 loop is CASSEGGGREQFF. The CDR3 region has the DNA TGTGCCAGCAGTGAAGGAGGGGGCAGGGAGCAGTTCTTC.

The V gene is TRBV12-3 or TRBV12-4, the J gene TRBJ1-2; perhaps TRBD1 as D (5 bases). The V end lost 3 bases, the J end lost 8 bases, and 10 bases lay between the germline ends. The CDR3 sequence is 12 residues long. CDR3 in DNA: TGTGCCAGCAGTTTGATGGGGCTGGGCTACACCTTC. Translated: CASSLMGLGYTF.

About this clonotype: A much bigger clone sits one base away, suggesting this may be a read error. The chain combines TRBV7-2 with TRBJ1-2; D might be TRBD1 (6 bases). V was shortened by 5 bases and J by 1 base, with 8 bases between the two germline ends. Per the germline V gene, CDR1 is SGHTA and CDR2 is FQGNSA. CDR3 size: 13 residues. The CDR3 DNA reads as TGTACCAGCAGCCCGGACAGTAACTATGGCTACACCTTC. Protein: CTSSPDSNYGYTF. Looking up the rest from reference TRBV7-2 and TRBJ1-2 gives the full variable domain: GAGVSQSPSNKVTEKGKDVELRCDPISGHTALYWYRQSLGQGLEFLIYFQGNSAPDKSGLPSDRFSAERTGGSVSTLTIQRTQQEDSAVYLCTSSPDSNYGYTFGSGTRLTVV.

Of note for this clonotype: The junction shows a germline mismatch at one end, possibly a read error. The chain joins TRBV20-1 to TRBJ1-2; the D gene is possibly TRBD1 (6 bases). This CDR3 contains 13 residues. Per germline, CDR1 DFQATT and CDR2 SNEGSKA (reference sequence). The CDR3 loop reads CSAAGDAAYGYIF. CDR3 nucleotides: TGCAGCGCCGCAGGGGACGCGGCCTATGGCTACATCTTC.

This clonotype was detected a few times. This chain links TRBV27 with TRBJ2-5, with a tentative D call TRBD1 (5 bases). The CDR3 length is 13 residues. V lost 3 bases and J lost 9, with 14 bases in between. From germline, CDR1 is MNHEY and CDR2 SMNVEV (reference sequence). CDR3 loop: CASSLGQGLAQYF. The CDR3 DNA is TGTGCCAGCAGTTTGGGGCAGGGTTTGGCCCAGTACTTC.

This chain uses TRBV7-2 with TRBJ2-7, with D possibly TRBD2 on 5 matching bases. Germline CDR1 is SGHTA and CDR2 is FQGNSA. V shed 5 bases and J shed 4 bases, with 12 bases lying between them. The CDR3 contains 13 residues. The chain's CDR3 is CASSEGGRYEQYF. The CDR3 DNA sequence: TGTGCCAGCAGCGAAGGCGGGCGGTACGAGCAGTACTTC.

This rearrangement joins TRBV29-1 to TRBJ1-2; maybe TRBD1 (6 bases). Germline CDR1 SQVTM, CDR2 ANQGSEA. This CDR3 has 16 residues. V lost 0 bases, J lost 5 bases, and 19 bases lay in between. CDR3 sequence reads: CSVEDQYRAGHYGYTF. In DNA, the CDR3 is TGCAGCGTTGAAGATCAATACAGGGCAGGTCATTATGGCTACACCTTC.

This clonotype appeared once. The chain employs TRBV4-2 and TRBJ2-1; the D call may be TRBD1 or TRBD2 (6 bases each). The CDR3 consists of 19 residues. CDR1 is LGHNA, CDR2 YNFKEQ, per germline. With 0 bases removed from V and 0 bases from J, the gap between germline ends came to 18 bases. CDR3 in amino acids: CASSQEGGSSAYSYNEQFF. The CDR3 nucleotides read TGTGCCAGCAGCCAAGAAGGGGGGTCTAGCGCCTACTCCTACAATGAGCAGTTCTTC.

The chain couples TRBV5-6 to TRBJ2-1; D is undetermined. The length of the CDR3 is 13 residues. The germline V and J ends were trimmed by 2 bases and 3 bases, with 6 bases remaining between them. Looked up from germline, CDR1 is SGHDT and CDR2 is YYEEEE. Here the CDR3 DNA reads TGTGCCAGCAGCTTCGTTGGCTACAATGAGCAGTTCTTC. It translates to CASSFVGYNEQFF.